This T cell receptor beta chain is from a study of cytomegalovirus exposure and HLA in healthy donors. Primers for the PCR totalled 60 Vbeta and 13 Jbeta. TCRdb's copy holds only in-frame clones and misses some; the assay was immunoSEQ multiplex PCR. This table holds some 200,000 clones, approximately 84% found once. The receptor was derived from a woman aged 40 to 50 in good health and CMV-seronegative. Sequencing was performed on PBMCs.

The CDR3 nucleotides are TGTGCCATCAGTGACAGGGACAGGGAAAACATTCAGTACTTC. It encodes CAISDRDRENIQYF. The rearrangement joins TRBV10-3 to TRBJ2-4; 9 nucleotides agree with TRBD1. The CDR3 is 14 residues long. Germline V gene data show CDR1 as ENHRY and CDR2 as SYGVKD. V was pared by 3 bases and J by 5 bases, with 2 bases of the junction left unmatched.